These 8 T cell receptor beta chains came from one sample sequenced in a study of blood T cell repertoires in COVID-19. This table comes from immunoSEQ multiplex PCR, and its TCRdb copy is limited to in-frame clones, with some not included. The repertoire holds 48,000 or so clones, with under 90% as singletons. Source material: peripheral blood. The receptors here all came from a woman aged 55-69 years with acute or convalescent COVID-19.

The chain is built from TRBV19 and TRBJ1-2; no clear D gene. The CDR3 is made up of 14 amino acids. V was trimmed by 7 bases and J by 0 bases, leaving 12 bases between them. The V gene's germline CDR1 is LNHDA and CDR2 SQIVND (reference sequence). The CDR3 bases are TGTGCCAGTACCACACGAGGCTCTAACTATGGCTACACCTTC. Its protein is CASTTRGSNYGYTF.

This clone showed up just a few times. This chain links TRBV4-2 with TRBJ2-2; TRBD2 might be the D (6 bases). V lost 3 bases and J 5 bases, leaving 13 bases between the germline ends. From germline, CDR1 is LGHNA and CDR2 YNFKEQ. The CDR3 is 15 amino acids. Here the CDR3 DNA reads TGTGCCAGCAGCCACGAAACTAGCCTTACCGGGGAGCTGTTTTTT. Its protein is CASSHETSLTGELFF.

J is TRBJ2-3 and V is TRBV2, with 10 bases identical to TRBD2. CDR3 length equals 17 residues. J gave up 0 bases and V 2 bases, and 5 bases lay outside the gene matches. CDR1 and CDR2 (germline): SNHLY, FYNNEI. The DNA of the CDR3 is TGTGCCAGCAGTGAACTAGCGGGAGCCACTAGCACAGATACGCAGTATTTT. Translating it yields CASSELAGATSTDTQYF.

The genes are TRBV7-6 and TRBJ2-3; TRBD2 agrees at 12 bases. Germline V gene sequence: CDR1 SGHVS, CDR2 FNYEAQ. The ends lost 1 base at V and 6 bases at J; junction bases unmatched: 8. This CDR3 contains 17 residues. CDR3 loop: CASSLGTSGVRWDTQYF. In DNA, the CDR3 is TGTGCCAGCAGCTTAGGGACTAGCGGGGTTCGATGGGATACGCAGTATTTT.

The chain uses TRBV4-3 and TRBJ2-7, with D uncertain. The CDR3 has 14 amino acids. V was shortened by 0 bases and J by 6 bases, with 12 bases between the two germline ends. The V gene's germline CDR1 is LGHNA and CDR2 YSLEER. In DNA form, the CDR3 reads TGCGCCAGCAGCCAAGATAGAGCCCGGAGCGAGCAGTACTTC. Translation gives CASSQDRARSEQYF.

The chain uses TRBV12-3 or TRBV12-4 and TRBJ1-4; no reliable D call. V was pared by 2 bases and J by 7 bases, with 8 bases between. This CDR3 has 13 amino acids. In nucleotides, the CDR3 is TGTGCCAGCAGTTTACGGGTTGGTGAAAAACTGTTTTTT. Amino acid sequence: CASSLRVGEKLFF.

The CDR3 region has the DNA TGTGCCAGCACTCCCTTTAGGATCGGGACAGCCTCCTACGAGCAGTACTTC. Translation gives CASTPFRIGTASYEQYF. The rearrangement uses TRBV21-1 and TRBJ2-7; TRBD1, the D gene given by the table, was not confirmed from the DNA. TRBV21-1 is noted as a pseudogene. The CDR3 runs to 17 residues.

This clone appeared a few times. The chain combines TRBV3-1 (or the pseudogene TRBV3-2) with TRBJ2-1; the match to TRBD1 covers 8 bases. This CDR3 comprises 15 residues. The germline V gene encodes CDR1 LGHDT and CDR2 YNNKEL (reference sequence). J gave up 3 bases and V 4 bases, and 5 bases lay outside the gene matches. The chain's CDR3 is CASSRQGLNYNEQFF. For the CDR3, the DNA is TGTGCCAGCAGCCGACAGGGGCTCAACTACAATGAGCAGTTCTTC.